These 32 T cell receptor beta chains share one sample of origin, sequenced in a study of CD8 T cells in ankylosing spondylitis. Whole-study results and caveats: A motif of eight highly homologous TCR beta variants was seen as apparently characteristic of ankylosing spondylitis blood.

TCRdb reprocessed the 5' RACE reads via MiXCR and lists one record per CDR3 protein. The sample has about 510,000 distinct CDR3 sequences, roughly 5.2% seen once. The antigens these receptors bind are not known. The material sequenced was blood, either unsorted or a sorted T cell fraction (not recorded which). These receptors originate from a male donor with ankylosing spondylitis.

This clonotype was counted ten times or more. The J gene is TRBJ2-1, the V gene TRBV9, with D perhaps matching TRBD1 (6 bases). Trimming removed 0 bases at V and 6 bases at J, with 16 bases between. This CDR3 is 16 amino acids long. The germline gives CDR1 SGDLS, CDR2 YYNGEE. This chain's CDR3 is CASSVVAGEYLNEQFF. The CDR3 DNA follows: TGTGCCAGCAGCGTAGTGGCAGGGGAGTATCTCAATGAGCAGTTCTTC. The full variable domain, completed using reference TRBV9 and TRBJ2-1, is DSGVTQTPKHLITATGQRVTLRCSPRSGDLSVYWYQQSLDQGLQFLIQYYNGEERAKGNILERFSAQQFPDLHSELNLSSLELGDSALYFCASSVVAGEYLNEQFFGPGTRLTVL.

This clonotype was counted many times. V and J are TRBV6-1 and TRBJ1-3; D gene unclear. The CDR3 covers 15 residues. The V end was cut by 7 bases, the J end by 0 bases, with 13 bases between. The germline gives CDR1 MNHNS, CDR2 SASEGT. The CDR3 DNA reads TGTGCCAGCACCCCGGGCGGCGACTCTGGAAACACCATATATTTT. Translated, it gives CASTPGGDSGNTIYF.

This clonotype was counted at least ten times. The rearrangement uses TRBV11-2 and TRBJ2-6; either TRBD1 or TRBD2 may supply D (5 bases each). CDR3 length: 18 amino acids. Trimming stripped 5 bases from V and 0 bases from J, with 17 bases between. In germline, CDR1 is SGHAT, CDR2 FQNNGV. CDR3: CASSSTGTFRSGANVLTF. CDR3 DNA: TGTGCCAGCAGCAGTACCGGGACCTTCCGCTCTGGGGCCAACGTCCTGACTTTC.

This clonotype was seen ten or more times. V is TRBV4-3 and J is TRBJ1-1, with a weak D call TRBD1 (6 bases). Trimming removed 4 bases at V and 7 bases at J, with 13 bases between. Germline-derived CDR1 and CDR2 are LGHNA and YSLEER. This CDR3 spans 13 amino acids. The CDR3, as DNA: TGCGCCAGCAGCCCGGGAACGGACAGTGAAGCTTTCTTT. Translation: CASSPGTDSEAFF.

This chain links TRBV28 with TRBJ2-1; TRBD2 agrees at 9 bases. Germline trimming cut 5 bases from V and 8 bases from J; bases unmatched to any gene: 10. Germline V gene data show CDR1 as MDHEN and CDR2 as SYDVKM. This CDR3 has 15 amino acids. The CDR3 DNA sequence: TGTGCCAGCAGTCCCTTTAGCGGGAGAGGCTATGAGCAGTTCTTC. Translated, it gives CASSPFSGRGYEQFF.

This clonotype has a count of ten or more. The rearrangement joins TRBV29-1 to TRBJ1-2; TRBD1 agrees at 10 bases. V lost 3 bases to trimming and J lost 4 bases; unmatched junction nucleotides: 5. From germline, CDR1 is SQVTM and CDR2 ANQGSEA. CDR3 length: 14 amino acids. The CDR3 protein is CSVDTRDRGYGYTF. The CDR3 DNA follows: TGCAGCGTTGATACCCGGGACAGGGGCTATGGCTACACCTTC.

Ten or more counts support this clonotype. The chain combines TRBV7-2 with TRBJ1-1; D call uncertain. Germline values: CDR1 SGHTA, CDR2 FQGNSA. V lost 5 bases, J lost 5 bases, and 15 bases lay in between. The CDR3 length is 14 residues. The CDR3 DNA sequence: TGTGCCAGCAGCCCTCGTGGCTCTTGGACTGAAGCTTTCTTT. This gives the protein CASSPRGSWTEAFF.

The table lists this clonotype with many counts. The germline gene is not matched at one end of the junction; a read error may be the cause. The gene calls are TRBV10-3 and TRBJ1-5; 8 bases align to TRBD1. The CDR3 is made up of 14 amino acids. The germline V gene has CDR1 ENHRY and CDR2 SYGVKD. CDR3 nucleotide sequence: TGTGCCATCAGCGAGTGGGACAGGAATCAGCCCCAGCATTTT. This gives the protein CAISEWDRNQPQHF.

This clonotype was observed a handful of times. The chain has TRBV6-5 and TRBJ2-2, with D possibly TRBD1 on 6 matching bases. The germline V gene has CDR1 MNHEY and CDR2 SVGAGI. Trimming pared 3 bases from V and 4 bases from J, leaving 9 bases between. The CDR3 extends over 14 amino acids. CDR3 in DNA: TGTGCCAGCAGTTATGGGGGCGGCACCGGGGAGCTGTTTTTT. Residues: CASSYGGGTGELFF.

This clonotype was seen many times. J is TRBJ2-6 and V is TRBV12-3 or TRBV12-4; D possibly corresponds to TRBD1 (5 bases). V lost 8 bases and J lost 0, with 14 bases in between. This CDR3 is 16 amino acids long. The CDR3 spells CASFRERGSGANVLTF. The CDR3 DNA reads as TGTGCCAGCTTTAGAGAAAGGGGCTCTGGGGCCAACGTCCTGACTTTC.

This clonotype was found many times. The CDR3 DNA is TGTGCCAGCAGCTTAGCGGGACCCAGCACAGATACGCAGTATTTT. It codes for CASSLAGPSTDTQYF. The chain recombines TRBV7-2 with TRBJ2-3; possibly TRBD1 or TRBD2 for D (5 bases each). V lost 0 bases and J lost 0, with 7 bases in between. This CDR3 spans 15 amino acids. Germline lookup yields CDR1 SGHTA and CDR2 FQGNSA.

This clonotype was counted many times. The chain joins TRBV5-1 to TRBJ1-2; D is possibly TRBD1 (6 bases). V lost 4 bases, J lost 4 bases, and 17 bases lay in between. The CDR3 runs to 15 residues. Germline lookup yields CDR1 SGHRS and CDR2 YFSETQ. The CDR3 region has the DNA TGCGCCAGCAGCCAGAAGACAGGACCGGTCTATGGCTACACCTTC. Its translation is CASSQKTGPVYGYTF.

In this sample, this clonotype turned up many times. This chain connects TRBV7-8 to TRBJ2-2; the D call may be TRBD1 or TRBD2 (6 bases each). The CDR3 is 16 amino acids. CDR1 and CDR2 from the germline V gene are SGHVS and FQNEAQ. V was clipped by 2 bases and J by 6 bases, with 16 bases between them. CDR3 DNA: TGTGCCAGCAGCTTACTTAGTGCAGGGGAGGCCGGGGAGCTGTTTTTT. This encodes CASSLLSAGEAGELFF.

This clonotype was seen more than once but under ten times. This chain links TRBV5-1 with TRBJ2-5, with D uncertain. CDR1 SGHRS and CDR2 YFSETQ come from the germline V gene. V was shortened by 6 bases and J by 5 bases, with 14 bases between the two germline ends. This CDR3 spans 13 amino acids. The CDR3 region has the DNA TGCGCCAGCACCCTGGCAGGATTTGAGACCCAGTACTTC. This gives the protein CASTLAGFETQYF.

A few counts support this clonotype. The V and J genes are TRBV5-1 and TRBJ1-1, with TRBD1 identical over 8 bases. The V gene end was trimmed by 4 bases and the J gene end by 3 bases; junction bases not matched to a gene: 8. This CDR3 spans 15 amino acids. Germline CDR1 is SGHRS and CDR2 is YFSETQ. CDR3 loop: CASSLYGQGDTEAFF. The CDR3 nucleotides read TGCGCCAGCAGCCTATATGGACAGGGAGACACTGAAGCTTTCTTT.

The sample holds many counts of this clonotype. The V gene is TRBV11-2, the J gene TRBJ2-1; TRBD2 aligns across 12 bases. Germline CDR1 and CDR2: SGHAT and FQNNGV. V dropped 5 bases and J dropped 1; count of bases not matched to a gene: 9. This CDR3 is 18 amino acids long. DNA of the CDR3: TGTGCCAGCAGCCCAAAGGTCCTAGCGGGAGGGTCCTACAATGAGCAGTTCTTC. Translated: CASSPKVLAGGSYNEQFF. Together with reference TRBV11-2 and TRBJ2-1, the CDR3 gives the full variable domain: EAGVAQSPRYKIIEKRQSVAFWCNPISGHATLYWYQQILGQGPKLLIQFQNNGVVDDSQLPKDRFSAERLKGVDSTLKIQPAKLEDSAVYLCASSPKVLAGGSYNEQFFGPGTRLTVL.

This clonotype was observed at least ten times. The V gene is TRBV21-1, the J gene TRBJ1-1; the table's D gene call, TRBD1, was not cross checked with the DNA. TRBV21-1 is classified as a pseudogene. The CDR3 consists of 16 residues. CDR3 sequence reads: CASSKGTGAMNTEAFF. For the CDR3, the DNA is TGTGCCAGCAGCAAAGGAACAGGGGCCATGAACACTGAAGCTTTCTTT.

This clonotype has only a few counts. V gene TRBV27 combines with J gene TRBJ1-5; perhaps TRBD1 as D (5 bases). The CDR3 loop spans 14 amino acids. Trimming took 1 base from V and 7 from J, leaving 11 bases between them. Per germline, CDR1 MNHEY and CDR2 SMNVEV (reference sequence). The CDR3 reads CASSLLGVSQPQHF. The CDR3 DNA sequence: TGTGCCAGCAGTTTATTAGGGGTTAGCCAGCCCCAGCATTTT.

This clonotype was observed many times. The chain has TRBV12-3 or TRBV12-4 and TRBJ2-2, with D maybe TRBD1 (6 bases). The CDR3 runs to 13 residues. V dropped 7 bases and J dropped 4 bases, with 10 bases sitting between them. The CDR3 DNA reads TGTGCCAGCACCCAGACAGGCACCGGGGAGCTGTTTTTT. It translates to CASTQTGTGELFF.

This clonotype appeared many times. The rearrangement uses TRBV20-1 and TRBJ1-5, with TRBD1 matching over 7 bases. The germline gives CDR1 DFQATT, CDR2 SNEGSKA (reference sequence). V dropped 0 bases and J dropped 7; count of bases not matched to a gene: 9. The CDR3 contains 15 residues. The CDR3 DNA is TGCAGTGCTAGAGATATCAGGGGGAAATCGCAGCCCCAGCATTTT. The encoded protein is CSARDIRGKSQPQHF.

This clonotype appeared many times. The rearrangement joins TRBV4-3 to TRBJ2-3; TRBD1 matches at 8 bases. There are 15 residues in the CDR3. CDR1 LGHNA and CDR2 YSLEER come from the germline V gene. Trimming at V came to 1 base and at J to 8 bases, leaving 8 bases not matched to a gene. The CDR3 region is CASSQVHRGVGTQYF. CDR3 sequence (DNA): TGCGCCAGCAGCCAAGTTCACAGGGGGGTCGGTACGCAGTATTTT.

This clonotype showed up many times. The rearrangement joins TRBV27 to TRBJ2-1, with D tentatively TRBD2 (5 bases). Germline V gene data show CDR1 as MNHEY and CDR2 as SMNVEV (reference sequence). CDR3 length: 14 amino acids. V shed 6 bases and J shed 4 bases, with 13 bases lying between them. CDR3: CASSGVSGYNEQFF. As DNA, the CDR3 is TGTGCCAGCAGCGGCGTCTCGGGGTACAATGAGCAGTTCTTC.

The gene calls are TRBV15 and TRBJ2-1; D remains unclear. CDR1 is LNHNV, CDR2 YYDKDF, per germline (reference sequence). This CDR3 comprises 12 residues. The ends were cut back, 4 bases at V and 2 bases at J, with 3 bases in the middle. The CDR3 sequence: CATSIAYNEQFF. CDR3 sequence (DNA): TGTGCCACCAGCATCGCCTACAATGAGCAGTTCTTC.

The sample holds many counts of this clonotype. This chain uses TRBV12-3 or TRBV12-4 with TRBJ1-1; D gene ambiguous. The V and J ends lost 4 bases and 10 bases respectively, with 13 bases between them. There are 12 residues in the CDR3. The CDR3 region is CASSWTIRGAFF. The CDR3 coding sequence is TGTGCCAGCAGTTGGACGATTCGGGGAGCTTTCTTT.

This clonotype showed up many times. This sequence joins TRBV6-2 or TRBV6-3 and TRBJ1-2, with TRBD1 matching over 9 bases. V shed 6 bases and J 6 bases; nucleotides not matched to a gene: 11. This CDR3 has 15 amino acids. Germline values: CDR1 MNHEY, CDR2 SVGEGT. In nucleotides, the CDR3 is TGTGCCAGCAGCCACCCTCCGGGACAGGGAGATGGCTACACCTTC. Its protein product is CASSHPPGQGDGYTF.

This clonotype was counted many times. The chain combines TRBV7-9 with TRBJ1-2; D might be TRBD1 (5 bases). The CDR3 length is 14 residues. Trimming shortened V by 7 bases and J by 7 bases, and 19 bases separated the two germline ends. Germline lookup yields CDR1 SEHNR and CDR2 FQNEAQ (reference sequence). The CDR3 sequence is CASNSPRVVSGYTF. The CDR3 region has the DNA TGTGCCAGCAACTCGCCCAGGGTAGTATCTGGCTACACCTTC.

This clonotype was counted ten times or more. The chain recombines TRBV20-1 with TRBJ1-2, with D unresolved. From germline, CDR1 is DFQATT and CDR2 SNEGSKA (reference sequence). This CDR3 has 14 residues. V dropped 4 bases and J dropped 0 bases, with 12 bases sitting between them. In DNA form, the CDR3 reads TGCAGTGCTAACTGGGCAGAATCTAACTATGGCTACACCTTC. As protein: CSANWAESNYGYTF.

V and J are TRBV12-3 or TRBV12-4 and TRBJ2-7; 9 bases are shared with TRBD1. CDR3 length equals 14 residues. Trimming cost V 8 bases and J 5 bases; bases outside gene matches: 10. The CDR3 loop is CASGIQGAKNEQYF. In DNA form, the CDR3 reads TGTGCCAGCGGCATACAGGGGGCGAAAAACGAGCAGTACTTC.

The V gene is TRBV4-3, the J gene TRBJ2-1; D gene ambiguous. The CDR3 loop spans 14 amino acids. Germline loops: CDR1 LGHNA, CDR2 YSLEER. V dropped 0 bases and J dropped 6 bases, with 9 bases sitting between them. The CDR3 reads CASSQDEGGNEQFF. The CDR3 DNA sequence: TGCGCCAGCAGCCAAGATGAAGGCGGCAATGAGCAGTTCTTC.

This sequence joins TRBV7-9 and TRBJ2-1; no firm D call. Trimming shortened V by 5 bases and J by 6 bases, and 8 bases separated the two germline ends. Germline CDR1 SEHNR, CDR2 FQNEAQ (reference sequence). This CDR3 spans 12 amino acids. This CDR3 reads CASSPSPNEQFF. CDR3 bases: TGTGCCAGCAGCCCCTCCCCCAATGAGCAGTTCTTC.

This clonotype was counted at least ten times. The chain carries TRBV5-1 and TRBJ2-7; D unresolved. CDR1 and CDR2 from the germline V gene are SGHRS and YFSETQ. The V end was cut by 4 bases, the J end by 4 bases, with 12 bases between. This CDR3 is 13 amino acids long. CDR3 protein: CASSPNLGYEQYF. The CDR3 coding sequence is TGCGCCAGCAGCCCAAACTTAGGGTACGAGCAGTACTTC. The whole variable domain, filled in from reference TRBV5-1 and TRBJ2-7, reads KAGVTQTPRYLIKTRGQQVTLSCSPISGHRSVSWYQQTPGQGLQFLFEYFSETQRNKGNFPGRFSGRQFSNSRSEMNVSTLELGDSALYLCASSPNLGYEQYFGPGTRLTVT.

This clonotype has ten or more counts. This rearrangement joins TRBV29-1 to TRBJ2-1; 14 nucleotides match TRBD2. The CDR3 consists of 15 residues. With V trimmed by 0 bases and J by 12 bases, 7 bases remained unmatched. CDR1 SQVTM and CDR2 ANQGSEA come from the germline V gene. This chain's CDR3 is CSVEESTSGGAGQFF. CDR3 nucleotide sequence: TGCAGCGTTGAAGAGTCGACTAGCGGGGGGGCCGGGCAGTTCTTC.